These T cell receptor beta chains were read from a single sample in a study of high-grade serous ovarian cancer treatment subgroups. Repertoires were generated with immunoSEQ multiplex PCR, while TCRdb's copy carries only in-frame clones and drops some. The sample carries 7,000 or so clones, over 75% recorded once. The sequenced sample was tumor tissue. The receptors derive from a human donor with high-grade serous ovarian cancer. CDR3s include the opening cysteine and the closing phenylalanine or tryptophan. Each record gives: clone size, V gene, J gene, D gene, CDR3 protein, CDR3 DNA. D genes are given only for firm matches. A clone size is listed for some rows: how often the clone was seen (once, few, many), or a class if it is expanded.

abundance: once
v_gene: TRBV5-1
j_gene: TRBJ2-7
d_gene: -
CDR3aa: CASSLGQDHYEQYF
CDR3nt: TGCGCCAGCAGCTTGGGACAGGATCACTACGAGCAGTACTTC

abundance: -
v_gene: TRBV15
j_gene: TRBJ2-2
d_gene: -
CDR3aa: CATSAGTPGELFF
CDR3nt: TGTGCCACCAGCGCAGGGACACCGGGGGAGCTGTTTTTT

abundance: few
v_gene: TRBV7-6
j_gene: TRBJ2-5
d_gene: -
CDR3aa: CASSLAVETQYF
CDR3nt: TGTGCCAGCAGCCTGGCGGTTGAGACCCAGTACTTC

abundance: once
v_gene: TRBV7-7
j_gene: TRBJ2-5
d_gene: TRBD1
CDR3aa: CASSFGGQGGETQYF
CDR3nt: TGTGCCAGCAGCTTCGGAGGACAGGGCGGAGAGACCCAGTACTTC

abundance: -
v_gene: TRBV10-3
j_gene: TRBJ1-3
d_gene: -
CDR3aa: CAISDPARQLGNTIYF
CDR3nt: TGTGCCATCAGTGACCCAGCCCGACAGCTTGGAAACACCATATATTTT

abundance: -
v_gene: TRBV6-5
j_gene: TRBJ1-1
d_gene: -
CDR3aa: CASSLTEWRSEAFF
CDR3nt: TGTGCCAGCAGCCTGACAGAATGGCGATCTGAAGCTTTCTTT

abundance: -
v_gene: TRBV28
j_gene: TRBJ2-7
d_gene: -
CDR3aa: CASSLLQGGEQYF
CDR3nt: TGTGCCAGCAGTTTATTACAGGGAGGCGAGCAGTACTTC

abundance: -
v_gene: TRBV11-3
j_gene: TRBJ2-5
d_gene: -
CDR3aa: CASSLGGSQETQYF
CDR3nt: TGTGCCAGCAGCTTAGGAGGTAGCCAAGAGACCCAGTACTTC

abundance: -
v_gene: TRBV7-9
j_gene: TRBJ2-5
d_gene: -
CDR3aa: CASSPAGGGVETQYF
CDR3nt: TGTGCCAGCAGCCCTGCTGGGGGGGGCGTCGAGACCCAGTACTTC

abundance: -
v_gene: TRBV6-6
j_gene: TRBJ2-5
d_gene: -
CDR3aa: CASRDQGSRETQYF
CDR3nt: TGTGCCAGCAGGGATCAGGGGTCCCGGGAGACCCAGTACTTC

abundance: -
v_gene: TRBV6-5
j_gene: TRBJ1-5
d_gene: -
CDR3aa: CASGREKQPQHF
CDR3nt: TGTGCCAGCGGGAGGGAAAAGCAGCCCCAGCATTTT

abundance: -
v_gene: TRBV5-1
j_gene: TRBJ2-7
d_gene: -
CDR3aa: CASSLAAGYPVYEQYF
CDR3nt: TGCGCCAGCAGCTTGGCCGCCGGCTACCCGGTCTACGAGCAGTACTTC

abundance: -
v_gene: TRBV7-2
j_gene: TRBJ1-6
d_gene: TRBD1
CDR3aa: CASSLVTGEAPLHF
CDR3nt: TGTGCCAGCAGCTTAGTAACAGGGGAGGCTCCCCTCCACTTT

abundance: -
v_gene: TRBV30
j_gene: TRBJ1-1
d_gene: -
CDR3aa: CAWSVEGGTEAFF
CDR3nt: TGTGCCTGGAGTGTAGAGGGGGGAACTGAAGCTTTCTTT

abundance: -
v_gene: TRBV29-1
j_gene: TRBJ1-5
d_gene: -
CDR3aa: CSVVSGNQPQHF
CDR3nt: TGCAGCGTTGTGAGCGGCAATCAGCCCCAGCATTTT

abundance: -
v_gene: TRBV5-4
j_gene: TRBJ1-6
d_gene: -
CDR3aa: CASSIGLNNSPLHF
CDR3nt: TGTGCCAGCAGTATCGGACTCAATAATTCACCCCTCCACTTT

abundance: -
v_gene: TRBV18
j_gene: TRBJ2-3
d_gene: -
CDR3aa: CASSPRKLDTDTQYF
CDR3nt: TGTGCCAGCTCACCTAGAAAATTAGACACAGATACGCAGTATTTT

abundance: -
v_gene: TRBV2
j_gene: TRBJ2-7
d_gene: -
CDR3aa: CASRPTNRRSSYEQYF
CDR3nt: TGTGCCAGCAGGCCGACGAACCGAAGGAGCTCCTACGAGCAGTACTTC

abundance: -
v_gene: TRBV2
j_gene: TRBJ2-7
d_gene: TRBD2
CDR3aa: CASSGTSGGSYEQYF
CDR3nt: TGTGCCAGCAGTGGGACTAGCGGGGGCTCCTACGAGCAGTACTTC

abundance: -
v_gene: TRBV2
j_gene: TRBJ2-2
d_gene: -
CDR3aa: CASSDGSGGELFF
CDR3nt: TGTGCCAGCAGTGATGGGAGTGGCGGGGAGCTGTTTTTT

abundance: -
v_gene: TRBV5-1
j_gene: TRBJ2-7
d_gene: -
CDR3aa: CASRNFRDSTKQYF
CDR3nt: TGCGCCAGCAGAAACTTCCGGGACTCGACTAAGCAGTACTTC

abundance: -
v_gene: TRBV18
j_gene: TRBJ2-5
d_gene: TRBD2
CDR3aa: CASSPLAGGRRETQYF
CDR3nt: TGTGCCAGCTCACCCCTAGCGGGGGGCAGGAGGGAGACCCAGTACTTC

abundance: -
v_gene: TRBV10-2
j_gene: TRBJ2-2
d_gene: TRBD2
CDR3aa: CASRVAGTNTGELFF
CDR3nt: TGCGCCAGCAGGGTAGCGGGTACGAACACCGGGGAGCTGTTTTTT

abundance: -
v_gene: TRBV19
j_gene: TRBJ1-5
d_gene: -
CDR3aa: CASSDAGPGFYSNQPQHF
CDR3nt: TGTGCCAGTAGTGATGCGGGACCGGGGTTCTATAGCAATCAGCCCCAGCATTTT

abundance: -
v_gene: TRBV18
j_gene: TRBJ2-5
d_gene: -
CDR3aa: CASSPEGTTFYVETQYF
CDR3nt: TGTGCCAGCTCACCAGAGGGGACAACCTTTTATGTGGAGACCCAGTACTTC

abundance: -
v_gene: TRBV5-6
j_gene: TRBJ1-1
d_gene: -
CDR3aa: CASSPGPVQKNTEAFF
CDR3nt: TGTGCCAGCAGCCCGGGGCCAGTTCAGAAGAACACTGAAGCTTTCTTT

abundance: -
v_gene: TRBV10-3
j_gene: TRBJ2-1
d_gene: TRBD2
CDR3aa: CAISDPGTSGGAGSYNEQFF
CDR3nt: TGTGCCATCAGTGACCCCGGGACTAGCGGGGGGGCGGGCTCCTACAATGAGCAGTTCTTC

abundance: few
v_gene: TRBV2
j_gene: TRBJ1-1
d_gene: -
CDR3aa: CASRAPQGRVNTEAFF
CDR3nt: TGTGCCAGCAGAGCACCCCAGGGGAGGGTGAACACTGAAGCTTTCTTT

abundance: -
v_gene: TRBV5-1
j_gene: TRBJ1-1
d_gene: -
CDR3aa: CASSLRQSDTEAFF
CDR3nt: TGCGCCAGCAGCTTGCGACAGAGCGACACTGAAGCTTTCTTT

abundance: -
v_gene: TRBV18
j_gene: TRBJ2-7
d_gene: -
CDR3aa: CASSAAAKSYEQYF
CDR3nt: TGTGCCAGCTCAGCGGCAGCGAAATCCTACGAGCAGTACTTC

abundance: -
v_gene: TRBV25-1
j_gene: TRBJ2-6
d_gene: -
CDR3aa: CASSESPGLKSGANVLTF
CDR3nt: TGTGCCAGCAGTGAAAGTCCAGGTCTCAAATCTGGGGCCAACGTCCTGACTTTC

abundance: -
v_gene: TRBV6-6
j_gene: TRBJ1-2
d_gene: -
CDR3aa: CASRTPRGGYTF
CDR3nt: TGTGCCAGCAGAACCCCTCGAGGTGGCTACACCTTC

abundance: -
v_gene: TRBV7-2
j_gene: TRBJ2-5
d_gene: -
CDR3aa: CASSPGQYQETQYF
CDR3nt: TGTGCCAGCAGCCCTGGACAGTACCAAGAGACCCAGTACTTC

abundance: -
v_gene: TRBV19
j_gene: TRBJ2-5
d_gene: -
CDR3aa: CASSTEQETQYF
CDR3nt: TGTGCCAGTAGTACCGAACAAGAGACCCAGTACTTC

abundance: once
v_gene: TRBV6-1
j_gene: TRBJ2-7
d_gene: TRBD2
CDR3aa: CASSPAGGVYYEQYF
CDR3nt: TGTGCCAGCAGTCCCGCGGGGGGGGTATACTACGAGCAGTACTTC

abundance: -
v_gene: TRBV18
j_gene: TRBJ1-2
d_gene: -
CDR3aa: CASSPLASPLYGYTF
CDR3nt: TGTGCCAGCTCACCGTTGGCAAGCCCCCTCTATGGCTACACCTTC

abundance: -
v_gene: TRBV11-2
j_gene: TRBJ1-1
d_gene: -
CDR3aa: CASSRNSVRGTEAFF
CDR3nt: TGTGCCAGCAGCCGAAACAGCGTTCGAGGGACTGAAGCTTTCTTT

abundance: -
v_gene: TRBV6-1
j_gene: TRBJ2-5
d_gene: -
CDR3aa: CASSEAPRGYETQYF
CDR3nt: TGTGCCAGCAGTGAAGCCCCCAGGGGTTACGAGACCCAGTACTTC

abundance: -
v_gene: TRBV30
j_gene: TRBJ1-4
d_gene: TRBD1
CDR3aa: CAWSKGGGGEKLFF
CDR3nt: TGTGCCTGGAGTAAAGGGGGCGGTGGTGAAAAACTGTTTTTT

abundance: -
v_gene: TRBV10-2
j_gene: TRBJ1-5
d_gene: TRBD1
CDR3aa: CASSESRGQGIQPQHF
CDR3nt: TGCGCCAGCAGTGAGTCGCGGGGACAGGGTATCCAGCCCCAGCATTTT

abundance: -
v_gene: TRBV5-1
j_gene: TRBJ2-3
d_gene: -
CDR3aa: CASSLEGGVVDTQYF
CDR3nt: TGCGCCAGCAGCTTGGAGGGCGGGGTCGTAGATACGCAGTATTTT

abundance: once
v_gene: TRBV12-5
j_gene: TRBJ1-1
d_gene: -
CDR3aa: CASGPGAAGDTEAFF
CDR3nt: TGTGCTAGTGGTCCTGGAGCGGCAGGGGACACTGAAGCTTTCTTT

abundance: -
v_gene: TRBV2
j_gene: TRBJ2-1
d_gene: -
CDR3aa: CASSVTVYNEQFF
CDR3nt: TGTGCCAGCAGTGTTACAGTATACAATGAGCAGTTCTTC